The entry below gives a single TCR beta chain sequence along with its context. This sample was taken from a study of T-cell reconstitution after alpha-beta-depleted transplantation in children. Construction of the TCRbeta library involved unique molecular identifiers. TCRdb used MiXCR to reprocess the PCR reads, holding one entry per CDR3 protein. The sample comprises 250,000 to 350,000 distinct CDR3 sequences, 9.9% of which are singletons, and 10% rests with the top ten. The CDR3 is 15 amino acids. The germline CDR1 and CDR2 sequences are SGHRS and YFSETQ. V dropped 4 bases and J dropped 0 bases, with 14 bases sitting between them.

The clonotype was recovered from a human donor who donated a stem cell graft to a child with SCID. The material sequenced was PBMCs from the stem cell graft donor, taken from the stem cell graft. The chain is built from TRBV5-1 and TRBJ2-7; D tentatively fits TRBD1 or TRBD2 (5 bases each). The CDR3 sequence: CASSQEDIRSYEQYF. CDR3 in DNA: TGCGCCAGCAGCCAGGAGGACATACGCTCCTACGAGCAGTACTTC.